The rows below give T cell receptor beta chains drawn from one sample of a study of shared clonotypes between healthy human individuals. Generated by immunoSEQ multiplex PCR, the TCRdb table keeps only in-frame clones and is missing some. In the table there are nearly 500,000 clones, around 80% of which are singletons. The sample consisted of PBMCs. The receptors were sampled from a woman aged 40-49 years in good health. Some clones in this sample may be carry-over from other donors' samples. Each CDR3 is given with its conserved first and last residue. D genes are given only for firm matches. Some rows have no size entry. The others give once, few or many, or a class for an expanded clone.

CDR3 protein: CASSSKRNTGELFF; CDR3 DNA: TGTGCCAGCAGCTCCAAAAGGAACACCGGGGAGCTGTTTTTT; J gene: TRBJ2-2; V gene: TRBV7-2; clone size: -; D gene: -
CDR3 protein: CASSLKGTGKTYEQYF; CDR3 DNA: TGTGCCAGCAGCTTAAAGGGGACAGGGAAAACCTACGAGCAGTACTTC; J gene: TRBJ2-7; V gene: TRBV7-2; clone size: few; D gene: TRBD1
CDR3 protein: CASSFNTGWGYEQYF; CDR3 DNA: TGTGCCAGCAGTTTCAATACAGGGTGGGGCTACGAGCAGTACTTC; J gene: TRBJ2-7; V gene: TRBV6-5; clone size: -; D gene: -
CDR3 protein: CSVSRTADTEAFF; CDR3 DNA: TGCAGCGTCTCCCGGACAGCGGACACTGAAGCTTTCTTT; J gene: TRBJ1-1; V gene: TRBV29-1; clone size: -; D gene: -
CDR3 protein: CASSRSGGSYNEQFF; CDR3 DNA: TGCGCCAGCAGCCGTTCGGGAGGTTCCTACAATGAGCAGTTCTTC; J gene: TRBJ2-1; V gene: TRBV5-1; clone size: once; D gene: TRBD2
CDR3 protein: CSVGGGLNTDTQYF; CDR3 DNA: TGCAGCGTTGGTGGGGGGCTTAACACAGATACGCAGTATTTT; J gene: TRBJ2-3; V gene: TRBV29-1; clone size: -; D gene: -
CDR3 protein: CASSFGTSRRWYF; CDR3 DNA: TGTGCCAGCAGCTTTGGGACTAGCCGGCGGTGGTACTTC; J gene: TRBJ2-7; V gene: TRBV7-9; clone size: few; D gene: TRBD2
CDR3 protein: CASREDKYTF; CDR3 DNA: TGTGCCAGCAGGGAGGACAAATACACCTTC; J gene: TRBJ1-2; V gene: TRBV2; clone size: -; D gene: -
CDR3 protein: CASRDRGRDNEKLFF; CDR3 DNA: TGTGCCAGCAGGGACAGGGGGCGCGATAATGAAAAACTGTTTTTT; J gene: TRBJ1-4; V gene: TRBV6-1; clone size: -; D gene: TRBD1
CDR3 protein: CASIAPGAGELFF; CDR3 DNA: TGTGCCAGCATCGCGCCAGGGGCCGGGGAGCTGTTTTTT; J gene: TRBJ2-2; V gene: TRBV6-6; clone size: -; D gene: -
CDR3 protein: CASSTTGLGNTIYF; CDR3 DNA: TGTGCCAGCAGTACCACCGGATTAGGAAACACCATATATTTT; J gene: TRBJ1-3; V gene: TRBV2; clone size: -; D gene: -
CDR3 protein: CASGLEAGTEAFF; CDR3 DNA: TGTGCTAGTGGTTTGGAGGCCGGGACTGAAGCTTTCTTT; J gene: TRBJ1-1; V gene: TRBV12-5; clone size: -; D gene: -
CDR3 protein: CASSHSRRRRGQGGTEAFF; CDR3 DNA: TGTGCCAGCAGCCACTCGAGGCGACGCCGAGGACAGGGTGGCACTGAAGCTTTCTTT; J gene: TRBJ1-1; V gene: TRBV4-2; clone size: few; D gene: TRBD1
CDR3 protein: CASSKGYTEAFF; CDR3 DNA: TGTGCCAGCTCTAAGGGTTACACTGAAGCTTTCTTT; J gene: TRBJ1-1; V gene: TRBV18; clone size: once; D gene: -
CDR3 protein: CASSPGTGGDTQYF; CDR3 DNA: TGTGCCAGCTCACCAGGGACAGGGGGAGATACGCAGTATTTT; J gene: TRBJ2-3; V gene: TRBV18; clone size: few; D gene: TRBD1